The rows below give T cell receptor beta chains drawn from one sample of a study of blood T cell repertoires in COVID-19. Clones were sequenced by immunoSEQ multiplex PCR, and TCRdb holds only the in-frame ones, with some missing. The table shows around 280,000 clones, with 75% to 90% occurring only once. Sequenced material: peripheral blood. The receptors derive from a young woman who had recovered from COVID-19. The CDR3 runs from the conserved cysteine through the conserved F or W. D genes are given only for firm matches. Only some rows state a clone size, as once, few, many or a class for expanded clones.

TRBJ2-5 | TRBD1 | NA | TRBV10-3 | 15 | TGTGCCATCAGGGGGACAGGGGGCGGCCAAGAGACCCAGTACTTC | CAIRGTGGGQETQYF
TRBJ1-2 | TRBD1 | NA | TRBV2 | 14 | TGTGCCAGCAGTGAGACACAGGGGCTAGGTGGCTACACCTTC | CASSETQGLGGYTF
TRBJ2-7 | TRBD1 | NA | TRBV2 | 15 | TGTGCCAGCAAGCGATCGACAGGGGGTAACTACGAGCAGTACTTC | CASKRSTGGNYEQYF
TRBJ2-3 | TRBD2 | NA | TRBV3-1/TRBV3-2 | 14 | TGTGCCAGCAGCCCAGCGGGACCCCACGATACGCAGTATTTT | CASSPAGPHDTQYF
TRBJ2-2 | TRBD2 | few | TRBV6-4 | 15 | TGTGCCAGCAGTGACTCGACTAGCGGGGCCGGGGAGCTGTTTTTT | CASSDSTSGAGELFF
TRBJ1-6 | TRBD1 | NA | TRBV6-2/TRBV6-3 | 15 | TGTGCCAGCTGCCCGAGGGACAGGGTAGGATCACCCCTCCACTTT | CASCPRDRVGSPLHF
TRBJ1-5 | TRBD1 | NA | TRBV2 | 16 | TGTGCCAGCAGTGCGGCCCTGACAGGGGGCGGTCAGCCCCAGCATTTT | CASSAALTGGGQPQHF
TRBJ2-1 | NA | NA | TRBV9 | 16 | TGTGCCAGCAGCCCCGGTGGAGGGAGCTCCTACAATGAGCAGTTCTTC | CASSPGGGSSYNEQFF
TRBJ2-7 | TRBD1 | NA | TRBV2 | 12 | TGTGCCAGCCGGGACAGTCCCTACGAGCAGTACTTC | CASRDSPYEQYF
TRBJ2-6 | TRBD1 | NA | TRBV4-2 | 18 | TGTGCCAGCAGCCAACCGGGACAGGGCCTCTCTGGGGCCAACGTCCTGACTTTC | CASSQPGQGLSGANVLTF
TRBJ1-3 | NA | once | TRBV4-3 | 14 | TGCGCCAGCAGCCGTGACAATACTGGAAACACCATATATTTT | CASSRDNTGNTIYF
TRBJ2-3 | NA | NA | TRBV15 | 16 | TGTGCCACCAGCAGAGGTTTGGCGGGGATAACAGATACGCAGTATTTT | CATSRGLAGITDTQYF
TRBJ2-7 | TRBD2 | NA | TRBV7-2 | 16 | TGTGCCAGCAGCCTCAACGGGGGAGGGTTGTCCTACGAGCAGTACTTC | CASSLNGGGLSYEQYF
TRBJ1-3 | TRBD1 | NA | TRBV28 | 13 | TGTGCCAGCAGGACAGGGCGCGGAAACACCATATATTTT | CASRTGRGNTIYF
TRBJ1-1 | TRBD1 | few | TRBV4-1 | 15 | TGCGCCAGCAGCCAGTCACAGGGGACGAACACTGAAGCTTTCTTT | CASSQSQGTNTEAFF
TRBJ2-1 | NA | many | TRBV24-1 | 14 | TGTGCCACCGGTGGACCAGGGGACCGCAATGAGCAGTTCTTC | CATGGPGDRNEQFF
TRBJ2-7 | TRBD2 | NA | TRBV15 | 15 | TGTGCCACCAGCAGAGATACTAGCGGGAGCTACGAGCAGTACTTC | CATSRDTSGSYEQYF
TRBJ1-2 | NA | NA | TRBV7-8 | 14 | TGTGCCAGCAGCTACCTAGACAGCAACTATGGCTACACCTTC | CASSYLDSNYGYTF
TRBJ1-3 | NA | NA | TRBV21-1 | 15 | TGTGCCAGCAGCCCGTACAGGTTCTCTGGAAACACCATATATTTT | CASSPYRFSGNTIYF
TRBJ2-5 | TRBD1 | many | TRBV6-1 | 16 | TGTGCCAGCAGTGAAGAATCCGGGACAGGGAGGGAGACCCAGTACTTC | CASSEESGTGRETQYF
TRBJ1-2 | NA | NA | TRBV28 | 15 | TGTGCCAGCAGACCTCCCGGGGACACTAACTATGGCTACACCTTC | CASRPPGDTNYGYTF
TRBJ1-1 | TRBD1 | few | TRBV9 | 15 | TGTGCCAGCAGCGTAGATTGGACAGGGAACACTGAAGCTTTCTTT | CASSVDWTGNTEAFF
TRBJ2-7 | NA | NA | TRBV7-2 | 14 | TGTGCCAGCAGCTCGGTGACGGGGACCTACGAGCAGTACTTC | CASSSVTGTYEQYF
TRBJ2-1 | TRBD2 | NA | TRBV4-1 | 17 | TGCGCCAGCAGCCAAGGGGCTACTAGCGGGGACGCCAATGAGCAGTTCTTC | CASSQGATSGDANEQFF
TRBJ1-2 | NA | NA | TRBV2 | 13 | TGTGCCAGCAGTGCGGAAGGGAGGTATGGCTACACCTTC | CASSAEGRYGYTF
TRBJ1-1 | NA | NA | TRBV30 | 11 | TGTGCCTGGAGGGGGAGGTTTGAAGCTTTCTTT | CAWRGRFEAFF
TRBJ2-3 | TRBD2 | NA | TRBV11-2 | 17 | TGTGCCAGCAGCGCCCTAGCTCGGGGGGGCAGTACAGATACGCAGTATTTT | CASSALARGGSTDTQYF
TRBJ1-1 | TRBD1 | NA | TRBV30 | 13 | TGTGCCTGGAACAGACAGGGGTTCGCTGAAGCTTTCTTT | CAWNRQGFAEAFF
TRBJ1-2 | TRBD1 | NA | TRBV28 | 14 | TGTGCCAGCAGTTTCTTTAGGACAGGGGGCGGCTACACCTTC | CASSFFRTGGGYTF
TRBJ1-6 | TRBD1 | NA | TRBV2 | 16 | TGTGCCAGCAGGGGGACAGGGGTGGAGGCCAATTCACCCCTCCACTTT | CASRGTGVEANSPLHF
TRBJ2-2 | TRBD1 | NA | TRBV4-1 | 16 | TGCGCCAGCAGCCAGGACGACAGGGGGCGCACCGGGGAGCTGTTTTTT | CASSQDDRGRTGELFF
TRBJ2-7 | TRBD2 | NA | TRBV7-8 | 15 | TGTGCCAGCAGCTTAGGCCCTAGCGGAGCCTACGAGCAGTACTTC | CASSLGPSGAYEQYF
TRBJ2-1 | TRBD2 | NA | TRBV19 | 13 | TGTGCCACCAAGGCGGCGGGAGTGGATGAGCAGTTCTTC | CATKAAGVDEQFF
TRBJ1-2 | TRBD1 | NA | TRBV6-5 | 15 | TGTGCCAGCAGCCAATGGACAGGGGGAAGATATGGCTACACCTTC | CASSQWTGGRYGYTF
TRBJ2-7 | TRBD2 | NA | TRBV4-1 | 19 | TGCGCCAGCAGCCAAGCTCCTAGCGGGGAGCGCAGGGGAAGTTACGAGCAGTACTTC | CASSQAPSGERRGSYEQYF
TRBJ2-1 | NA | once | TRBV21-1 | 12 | TGTGCCAGCAGCCCGATGGGGGACAAAGAGTTCTTC | CASSPMGDKEFF
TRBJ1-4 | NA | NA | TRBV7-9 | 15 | TGTGCCAGCAGCCCTTATTCCGGAACTAATGAAAAACTGTTTTTT | CASSPYSGTNEKLFF
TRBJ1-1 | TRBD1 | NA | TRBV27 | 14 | TGTGCCAGCAAAACGGGACAGGGGTCGCCTGAAGCTTTCTTT | CASKTGQGSPEAFF
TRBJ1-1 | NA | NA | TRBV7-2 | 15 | TGTGCCAGCAGCTTTATGGGGGCGACGAACACTGAAGCTTTCTTT | CASSFMGATNTEAFF
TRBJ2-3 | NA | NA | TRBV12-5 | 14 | TGTGCTAGTGGTTTGGCGTTAGCCGAAGATACGCAGTATTTT | CASGLALAEDTQYF
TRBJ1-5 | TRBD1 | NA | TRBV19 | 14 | TGTGCCACCCAACGGGACAGTAAAAATCAGCCCCAGCATTTT | CATQRDSKNQPQHF
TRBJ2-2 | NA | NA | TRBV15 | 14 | TGTGCCACCAGCAGAGCGCGGCGAACCGGGGAGCTGTTTTTT | CATSRARRTGELFF